This entry features one TCR beta chain sequence. Libraries were prepared by immunoSEQ multiplex PCR; TCRdb keeps only in-frame clonotypes and omits some of them. The profile shows about 370,000 clones, 85% to 90% of them singletons. This sample is part of a study of blood T cell repertoires in COVID-19. About the research overall: T cells, B-cell-depleted T cells, or PBMCs provided the cDNA or gDNA that served as material.

This CDR3 contains 17 residues. The germline V and J ends were trimmed by 0 bases and 3 bases, with 15 bases remaining between them. Per the germline V gene, CDR1 is SGHRS and CDR2 is YFSETQ. This TCR came from a man aged 18 to 29 who had recovered from COVID-19. The chain carries TRBV5-1 and TRBJ2-2, with D tentatively TRBD1 (6 bases). The material sequenced was PBMCs or T cells enriched from blood (not recorded which). In nucleotides, the CDR3 is TGCGCCAGCAGCTTGGCCGGTGCAGGGGTGGACACCGGGGAGCTGTTTTTT. Translation gives CASSLAGAGVDTGELFF.